These 10 T cell receptor beta chains originate from one sample sequenced in a study of beta chain features in type 1 diabetes. What was sequenced were expressed TCRB transcripts, since all of the isolated RNA had been reverse transcribed. Assay: immunoSEQ multiplex PCR; the TCRdb copy retains only in-frame clones and omits some. This sample has 300,000 to 450,000 clones; around 12% occur once, and the top ten carry 0.008% to 0.011%. Overall study results and limits: Shortening that was moderate but significant affected the TCRB CDR3s of Type 1 diabetes patients in all four CD4+ subsets.

Their target antigens are unknown. Sequencing was performed on naive CD4+ T cells from blood. The receptors shown here come from a woman between 18 and 29 years old with type 1 diabetes.

This clone has only a few counts. V is TRBV7-2 and J is TRBJ2-1, with 8 bases aligning to TRBD2. This CDR3 comprises 15 residues. Germline CDR1 reads SGHTA; CDR2 reads FQGNSA. The J segment lost 8 bases and the V segment lost 4 bases, leaving 10 bases of the junction unmatched. This chain's CDR3 is CASSSRAGGGDEQFF. For the CDR3, the DNA is TGTGCCAGCAGCTCACGGGCGGGAGGAGGGGATGAGCAGTTCTTC.

This clone was seen a handful of times. The rearrangement links TRBV9 to TRBJ2-7, with D perhaps TRBD1 (5 bases). The CDR3 runs 15 residues. V lost 0 bases, J lost 4 bases, and 14 bases lay in between. CDR1 and CDR2 from the germline V gene are SGDLS and YYNGEE. The CDR3 loop reads CASSVGPTDEYEQYF. The DNA of the CDR3 is TGTGCCAGCAGCGTAGGTCCGACAGACGAGTACGAGCAGTACTTC.

The V gene is TRBV2, the J gene TRBJ2-5; 11 bases agree with TRBD2. Trimming took 2 bases from V and 7 from J; bases not matched to a gene: 9. The germline gives CDR1 SNHLY, CDR2 FYNNEI. The CDR3 length is 16 residues. CDR3 nucleotides: TGTGCCAGCAGTGAATGGCTAGCGGGGGGCCGCGGGACCCAGTACTTC. Translation: CASSEWLAGGRGTQYF.

This chain connects TRBV27 to TRBJ1-2; D may be TRBD1 (5 bases). Deletions cut 3 bases from V and 6 bases from J, with 11 bases between. The CDR3 is 13 amino acids. From germline, CDR1 is MNHEY and CDR2 SMNVEV (reference sequence). As DNA, the CDR3 is TGTGCCAGCAGTTTGTCAGCAGGGAATGGCTACACCTTC. Translated: CASSLSAGNGYTF.

This clone was seen only a few times. This chain connects TRBV7-9 to TRBJ2-3, with 13 bases fitting TRBD2. Germline CDR1 and CDR2: SEHNR and FQNEAQ (reference sequence). The CDR3 spans 15 residues. After removal of 5 bases from V and 5 bases from J, the junction contained 4 bases not matched to a gene. This CDR3 is CASSLTSGRGDTQYF. DNA of the CDR3: TGTGCCAGCAGCCTCACTAGCGGGAGGGGAGATACGCAGTATTTT.

The chain couples TRBV15 to TRBJ2-5, with 7 positions matching TRBD2. The CDR3 consists of 16 residues. CDR1 is LNHNV, CDR2 YYDKDF, per germline (reference sequence). The V segment lost 4 bases and the J segment 5 bases; nucleotides outside the gene matches: 13. The CDR3 nucleotides read TGTGCCACCAGCACCAAACTGAGGGGAGGGAGGGAGACCCAGTACTTC. Protein sequence: CATSTKLRGGRETQYF.

This chain connects TRBV2 to TRBJ2-1, with D possibly TRBD2 on 5 matching bases. The CDR3 is 13 residues long. Germline V CDR1 and CDR2: SNHLY, FYNNEI. V gave up 6 bases and J gave up 4 bases, with 10 bases separating them. CDR3 sequence: CASSALEYNEQFF. The CDR3 region has the DNA TGTGCCAGCAGCGCACTAGAATACAATGAGCAGTTCTTC. The full variable domain, completed using reference TRBV2 and TRBJ2-1, is EPEVTQTPSHQVTQMGQEVILRCVPISNHLYFYWYRQILGQKVEFLVSFYNNEISEKSEIFDDQFSVERPDGSNFTLKIRSTKLEDSAMYFCASSALEYNEQFFGPGTRLTVL.

This clone was observed a handful of times. The rearrangement joins TRBV14 to TRBJ2-1, with TRBD2 matching 12 bases. This CDR3 comprises 16 residues. J lost 3 bases, V lost 3 bases, and 3 bases had no gene match. Germline V gives CDR1 SGHDN, CDR2 FVKESK. The CDR3 protein is CASSHWTSGNYNEQFF. The CDR3 bases are TGTGCCAGCAGCCATTGGACTAGCGGGAACTACAATGAGCAGTTCTTC.

This clone was counted a few times. The chain carries TRBV6-5 and TRBJ1-1; 9 bases are a match to TRBD1. The ends lost 2 bases at V and 2 bases at J; junction bases unmatched: 6. This CDR3 spans 16 amino acids. Germline-derived CDR1 and CDR2 are MNHEY and SVGAGI. The CDR3 here is CASSYKDRGLNTEAFF. In DNA form, the CDR3 reads TGTGCCAGCAGTTACAAGGACAGGGGTTTAAACACTGAAGCTTTCTTT.

The V and J genes are TRBV30 and TRBJ1-2, with 9 bases that match TRBD1. Losses at the gene ends were 3 bases for V and 4 bases for J; bases not matched to a gene: 12. Germline values: CDR1 GTSNPN, CDR2 SVGIG (reference sequence). The CDR3 loop spans 16 amino acids. DNA for the CDR3: TGTGCCTGGAGCCAACAGGGGGCTCATCTCTTCTATGGCTACACCTTC. Translating gives CAWSQQGAHLFYGYTF.